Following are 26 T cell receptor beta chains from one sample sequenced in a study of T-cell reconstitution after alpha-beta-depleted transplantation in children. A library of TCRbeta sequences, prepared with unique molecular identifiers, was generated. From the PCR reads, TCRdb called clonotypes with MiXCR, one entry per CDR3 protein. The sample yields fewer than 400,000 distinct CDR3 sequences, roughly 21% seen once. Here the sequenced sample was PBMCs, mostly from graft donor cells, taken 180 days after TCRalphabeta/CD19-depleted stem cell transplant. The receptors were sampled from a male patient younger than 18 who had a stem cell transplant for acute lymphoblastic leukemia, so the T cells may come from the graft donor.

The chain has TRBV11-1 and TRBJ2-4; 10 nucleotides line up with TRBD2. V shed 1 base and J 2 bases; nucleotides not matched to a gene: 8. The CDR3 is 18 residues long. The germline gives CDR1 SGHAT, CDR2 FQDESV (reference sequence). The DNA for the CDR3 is TGTGCCAGCAGCTTAGGCCCTAGCGGGAGAGGAACCAAAAACATTCAGTACTTC. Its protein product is CASSLGPSGRGTKNIQYF.

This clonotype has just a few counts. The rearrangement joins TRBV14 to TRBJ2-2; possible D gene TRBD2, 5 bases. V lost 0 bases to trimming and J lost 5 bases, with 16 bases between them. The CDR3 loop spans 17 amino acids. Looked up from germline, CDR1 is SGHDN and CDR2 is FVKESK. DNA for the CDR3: TGTGCCAGCAGCCAAGATTGGATTACTAGAAAGACCGGGGAGCTGTTTTTT. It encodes CASSQDWITRKTGELFF.

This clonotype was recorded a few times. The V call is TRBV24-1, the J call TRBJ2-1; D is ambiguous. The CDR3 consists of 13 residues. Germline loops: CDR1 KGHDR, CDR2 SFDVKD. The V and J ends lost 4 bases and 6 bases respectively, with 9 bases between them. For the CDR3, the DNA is TGTGCCACCAGTGACTGGTCAAGCAATGAGCAGTTCTTC. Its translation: CATSDWSSNEQFF.

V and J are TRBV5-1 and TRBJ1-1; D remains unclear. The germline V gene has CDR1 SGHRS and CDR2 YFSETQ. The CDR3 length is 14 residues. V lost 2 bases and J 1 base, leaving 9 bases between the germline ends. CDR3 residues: CASSFGFENTEAFF. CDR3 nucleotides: TGCGCCAGCAGCTTTGGGTTCGAGAACACTGAAGCTTTCTTT.

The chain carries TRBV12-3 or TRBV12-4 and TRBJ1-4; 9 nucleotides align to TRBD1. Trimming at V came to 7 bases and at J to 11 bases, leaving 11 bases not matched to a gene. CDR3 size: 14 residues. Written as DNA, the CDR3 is TGTGCCAGCACCTGGACAGGGGTCGGGGACAAACTGTTTTTT. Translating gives CASTWTGVGDKLFF.

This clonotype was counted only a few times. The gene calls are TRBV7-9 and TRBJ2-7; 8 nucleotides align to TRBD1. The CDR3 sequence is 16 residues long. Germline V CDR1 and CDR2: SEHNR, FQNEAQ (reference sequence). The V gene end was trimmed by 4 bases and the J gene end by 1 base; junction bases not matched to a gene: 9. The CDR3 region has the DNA TGTGCCAGCAGCTCCCAGGGGGCTCCTGATTCCTACGAGCAGTACTTC. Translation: CASSSQGAPDSYEQYF.

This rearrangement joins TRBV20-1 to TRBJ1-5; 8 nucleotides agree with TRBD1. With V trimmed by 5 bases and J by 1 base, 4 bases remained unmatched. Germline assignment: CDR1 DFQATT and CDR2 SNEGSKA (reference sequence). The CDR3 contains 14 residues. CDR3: CSARRTGSNQPQHF. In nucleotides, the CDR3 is TGCAGTGCTCGCCGGACAGGGAGCAATCAGCCCCAGCATTTT.

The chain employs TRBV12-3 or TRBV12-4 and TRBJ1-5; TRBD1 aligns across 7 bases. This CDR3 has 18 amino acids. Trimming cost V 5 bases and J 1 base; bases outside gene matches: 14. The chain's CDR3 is CASSPLLYRDRSNQPQHF. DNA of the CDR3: TGTGCCAGCAGTCCGCTCCTCTACAGGGACAGAAGCAATCAGCCCCAGCATTTT.

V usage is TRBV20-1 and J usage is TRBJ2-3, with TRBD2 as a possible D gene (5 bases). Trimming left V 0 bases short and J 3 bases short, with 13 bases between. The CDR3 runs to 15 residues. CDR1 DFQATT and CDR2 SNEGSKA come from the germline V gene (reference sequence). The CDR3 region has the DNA TGCAGTGCTAGAGATAACCCCCGACTAACAGATACGCAGTATTTT. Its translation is CSARDNPRLTDTQYF.

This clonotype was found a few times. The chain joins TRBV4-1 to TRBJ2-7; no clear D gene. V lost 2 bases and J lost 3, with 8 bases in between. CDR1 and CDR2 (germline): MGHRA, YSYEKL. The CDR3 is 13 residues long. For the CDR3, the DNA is TGCGCCAGCAGCCAAACGGACGGCTACGAGCAGTACTTC. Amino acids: CASSQTDGYEQYF.

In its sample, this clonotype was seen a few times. Here the CDR3 DNA reads TGCAGTGCCGAACCGGGCACCATGAGAGAGACCCAGTACTTC. Its translation is CSAEPGTMRETQYF. The chain employs TRBV20-1 and TRBJ2-5; D unclear. CDR1 is DFQATT and CDR2 is SNEGSKA in the germline V gene (reference sequence). V lost 6 bases, J lost 4 bases, and 18 bases lay in between. The CDR3 runs 14 residues.

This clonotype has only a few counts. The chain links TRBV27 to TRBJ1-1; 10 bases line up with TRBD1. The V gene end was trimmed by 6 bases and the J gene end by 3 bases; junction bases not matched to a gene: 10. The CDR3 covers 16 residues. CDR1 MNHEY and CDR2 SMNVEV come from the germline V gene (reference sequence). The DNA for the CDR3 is TGTGCCAGCAGAGCCGGGACAGGGGTTTCTTACACTGAAGCTTTCTTT. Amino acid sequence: CASRAGTGVSYTEAFF.

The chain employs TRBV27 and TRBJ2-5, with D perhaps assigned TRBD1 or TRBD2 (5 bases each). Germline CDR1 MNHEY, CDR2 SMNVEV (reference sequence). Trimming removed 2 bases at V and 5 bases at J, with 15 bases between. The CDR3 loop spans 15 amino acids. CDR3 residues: CASSLIQGVMETQYF. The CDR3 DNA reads TGTGCCAGCAGTTTAATCCAGGGAGTCATGGAGACCCAGTACTTC.

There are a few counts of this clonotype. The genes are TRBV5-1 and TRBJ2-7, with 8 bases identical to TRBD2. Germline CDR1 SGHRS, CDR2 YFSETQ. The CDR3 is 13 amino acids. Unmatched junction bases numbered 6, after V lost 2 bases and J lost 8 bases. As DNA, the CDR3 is TGCGCCAGCAGCTTAAAAAGCGGGAGACAGCAGTACTTC. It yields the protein CASSLKSGRQQYF.

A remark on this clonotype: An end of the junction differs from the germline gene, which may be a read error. The CDR3 DNA is TGTGCCAACAGTTTATCCGGGGAGCTGTTTTTT. This gives the protein CANSLSGELFF. This sequence joins TRBV12-3 or TRBV12-4 and TRBJ2-2; D not resolved. The CDR3 loop spans 11 amino acids.

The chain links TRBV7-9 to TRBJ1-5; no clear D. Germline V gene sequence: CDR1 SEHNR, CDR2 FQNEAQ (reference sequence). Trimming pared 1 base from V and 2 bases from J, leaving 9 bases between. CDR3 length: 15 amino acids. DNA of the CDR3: TGTGCCAGCAGCTTAGGGGCTTTGGGCAATCAGCCCCAGCATTTT. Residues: CASSLGALGNQPQHF.

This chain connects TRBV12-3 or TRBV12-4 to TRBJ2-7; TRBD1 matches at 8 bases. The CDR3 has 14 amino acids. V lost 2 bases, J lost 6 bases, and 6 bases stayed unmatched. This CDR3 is CASSLLPDRGEQYF. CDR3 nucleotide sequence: TGTGCCAGCAGTTTACTACCTGACAGGGGCGAGCAGTACTTC.

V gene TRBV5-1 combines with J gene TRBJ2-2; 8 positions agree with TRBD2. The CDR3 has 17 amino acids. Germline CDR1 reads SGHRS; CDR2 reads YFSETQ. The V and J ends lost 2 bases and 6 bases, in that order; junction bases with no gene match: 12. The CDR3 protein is CASSLSLAGSFSGELFF. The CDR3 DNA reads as TGCGCCAGCAGCTTAAGCTTAGCGGGAAGTTTTTCCGGGGAGCTGTTTTTT.

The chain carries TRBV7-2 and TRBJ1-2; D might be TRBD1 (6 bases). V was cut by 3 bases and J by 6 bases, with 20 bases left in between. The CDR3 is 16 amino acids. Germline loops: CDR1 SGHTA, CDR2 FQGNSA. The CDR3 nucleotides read TGTGCCAGCAGCTTTCTCACAGGGATAAGAGGGCATGGCTACACCTTC. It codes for CASSFLTGIRGHGYTF.

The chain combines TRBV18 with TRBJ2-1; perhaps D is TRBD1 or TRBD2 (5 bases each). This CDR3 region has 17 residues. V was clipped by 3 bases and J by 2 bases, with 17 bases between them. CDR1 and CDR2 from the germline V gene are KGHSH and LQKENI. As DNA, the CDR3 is TGTGCCAGCTCACCTGATGCTTGGGACCCCACCTACAATGAGCAGTTCTTC. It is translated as CASSPDAWDPTYNEQFF.

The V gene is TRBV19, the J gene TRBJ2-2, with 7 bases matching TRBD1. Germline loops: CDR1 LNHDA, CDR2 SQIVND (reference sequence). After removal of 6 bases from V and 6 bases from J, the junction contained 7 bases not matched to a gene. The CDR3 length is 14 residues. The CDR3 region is CASSSQGPAGELFF. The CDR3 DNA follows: TGTGCCAGTAGCTCACAGGGGCCCGCCGGGGAGCTGTTTTTT.

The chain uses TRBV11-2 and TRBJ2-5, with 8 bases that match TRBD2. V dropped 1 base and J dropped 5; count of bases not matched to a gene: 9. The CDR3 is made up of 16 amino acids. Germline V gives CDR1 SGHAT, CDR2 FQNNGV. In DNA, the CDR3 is TGTGCCAGCAGCTTAGTGCCGGGACTAGAAATGGAGACCCAGTACTTC. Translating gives CASSLVPGLEMETQYF.

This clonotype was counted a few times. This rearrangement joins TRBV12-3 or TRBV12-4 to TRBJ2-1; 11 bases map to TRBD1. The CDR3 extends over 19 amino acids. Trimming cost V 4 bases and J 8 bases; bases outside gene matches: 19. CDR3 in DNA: TGTGCCAGCAGTTCATCTCTCCACCTGGACAGGGGGCGAAGCGATGAGCAGTTCTTC. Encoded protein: CASSSSLHLDRGRSDEQFF.

The CDR3 is CASSQGGFNRPTGELFF. In DNA, the CDR3 is TGCGCCAGCAGCCAAGGAGGGTTCAACCGTCCTACCGGGGAGCTGTTTTTT. The rearrangement links TRBV4-1 to TRBJ2-2; D perhaps matches TRBD2 (5 bases). Germline CDR1 reads MGHRA; CDR2 reads YSYEKL. This CDR3 contains 17 residues. V lost 1 base and J 5 bases, leaving 17 bases between the germline ends.

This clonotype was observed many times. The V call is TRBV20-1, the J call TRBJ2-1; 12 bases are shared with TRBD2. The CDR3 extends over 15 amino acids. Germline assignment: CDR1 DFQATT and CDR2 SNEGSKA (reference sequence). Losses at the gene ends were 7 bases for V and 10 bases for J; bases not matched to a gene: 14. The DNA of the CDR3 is TGCAGTGTGTTCCCCCGGCTAGCGGGAGGGGCGGAGCAGTTCTTC. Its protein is CSVFPRLAGGAEQFF.

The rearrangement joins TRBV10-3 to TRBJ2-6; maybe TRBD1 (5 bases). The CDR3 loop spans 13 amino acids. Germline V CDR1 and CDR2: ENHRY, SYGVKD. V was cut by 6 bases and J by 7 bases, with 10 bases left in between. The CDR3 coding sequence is TGTGCCATCAGAATTCAGGGAGCCAACGTCCTGACTTTC. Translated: CAIRIQGANVLTF.